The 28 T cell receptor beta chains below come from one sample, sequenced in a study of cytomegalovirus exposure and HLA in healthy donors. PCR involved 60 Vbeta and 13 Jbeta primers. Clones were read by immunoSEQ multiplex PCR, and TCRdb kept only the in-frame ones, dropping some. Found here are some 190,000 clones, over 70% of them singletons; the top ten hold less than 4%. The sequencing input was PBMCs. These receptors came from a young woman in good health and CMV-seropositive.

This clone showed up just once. The CDR3 region is CASSEGTGGRQPQHF. For the CDR3, the DNA is TGTGCCAGCAGTGAGGGGACAGGGGGACGGCAGCCCCAGCATTTT. The chain has TRBV6-1 and TRBJ1-5, with 11 bases aligning to TRBD1. Germline CDR1 reads MNHNS; CDR2 reads SASEGT. Trimming took 3 bases from V and 7 from J; bases not matched to a gene: 5. This CDR3 spans 15 amino acids.

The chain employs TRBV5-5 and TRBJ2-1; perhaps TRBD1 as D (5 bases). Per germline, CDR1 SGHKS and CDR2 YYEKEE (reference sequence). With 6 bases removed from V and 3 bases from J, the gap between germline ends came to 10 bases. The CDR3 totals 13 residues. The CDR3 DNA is TGTGCCAGCACCCCGGACATCTACAATGAGCAGTTCTTC. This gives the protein CASTPDIYNEQFF.

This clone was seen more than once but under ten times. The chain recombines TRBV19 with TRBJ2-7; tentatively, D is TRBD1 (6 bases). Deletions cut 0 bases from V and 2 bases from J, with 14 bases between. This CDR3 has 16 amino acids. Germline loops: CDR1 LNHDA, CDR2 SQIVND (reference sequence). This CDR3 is CASSIDPQGPTYEQYF. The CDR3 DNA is TGTGCCAGTAGTATAGATCCACAGGGTCCCACCTACGAGCAGTACTTC.

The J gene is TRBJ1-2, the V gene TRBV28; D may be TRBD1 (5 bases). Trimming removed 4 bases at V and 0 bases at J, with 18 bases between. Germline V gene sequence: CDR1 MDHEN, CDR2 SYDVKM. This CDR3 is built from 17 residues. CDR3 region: CASSSTGRGRSNYGYTF. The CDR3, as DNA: TGTGCCAGCAGTTCTACTGGAAGGGGCAGATCTAACTATGGCTACACCTTC.

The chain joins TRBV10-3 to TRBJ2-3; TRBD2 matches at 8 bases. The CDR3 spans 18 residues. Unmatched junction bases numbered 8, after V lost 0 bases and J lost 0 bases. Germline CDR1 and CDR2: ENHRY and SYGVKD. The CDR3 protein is CAISESGPGGASTDTQYF. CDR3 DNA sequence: TGTGCCATCAGTGAGTCGGGTCCGGGAGGGGCTAGCACAGATACGCAGTATTTT.

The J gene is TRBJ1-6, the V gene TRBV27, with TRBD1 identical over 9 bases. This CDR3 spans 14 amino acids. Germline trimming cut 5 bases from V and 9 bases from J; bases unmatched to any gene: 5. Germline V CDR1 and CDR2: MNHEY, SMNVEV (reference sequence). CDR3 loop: CASSVQGARSPLHF. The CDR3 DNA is TGTGCCAGCAGTGTACAGGGGGCGCGTTCACCCCTCCACTTT.

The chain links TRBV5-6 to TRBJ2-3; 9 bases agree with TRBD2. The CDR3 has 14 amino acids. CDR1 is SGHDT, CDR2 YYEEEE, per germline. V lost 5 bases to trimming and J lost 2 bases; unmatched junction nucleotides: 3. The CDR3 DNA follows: TGTGCCAGCAGGACTAGCGGAAACACAGATACGCAGTATTTT. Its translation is CASRTSGNTDTQYF.

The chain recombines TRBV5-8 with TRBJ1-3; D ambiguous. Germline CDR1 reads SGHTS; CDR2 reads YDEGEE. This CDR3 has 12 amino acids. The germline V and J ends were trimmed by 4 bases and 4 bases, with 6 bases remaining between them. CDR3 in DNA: TGTGCCAGCAGCGCGTGGGGAAACACCATATATTTT. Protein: CASSAWGNTIYF.

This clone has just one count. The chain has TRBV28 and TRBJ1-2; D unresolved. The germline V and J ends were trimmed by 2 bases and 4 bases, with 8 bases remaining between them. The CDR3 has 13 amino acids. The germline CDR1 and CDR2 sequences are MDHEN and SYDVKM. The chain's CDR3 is CASSLGETYGYTF. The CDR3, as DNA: TGTGCCAGCAGTTTAGGGGAGACCTATGGCTACACCTTC.

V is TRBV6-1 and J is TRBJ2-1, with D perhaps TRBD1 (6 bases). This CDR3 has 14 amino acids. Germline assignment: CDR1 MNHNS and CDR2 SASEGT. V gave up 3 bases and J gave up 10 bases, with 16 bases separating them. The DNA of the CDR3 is TGTGCCAGCAGTGACTCCCCCCGACAGGACGAGCAGTTCTTC. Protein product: CASSDSPRQDEQFF.

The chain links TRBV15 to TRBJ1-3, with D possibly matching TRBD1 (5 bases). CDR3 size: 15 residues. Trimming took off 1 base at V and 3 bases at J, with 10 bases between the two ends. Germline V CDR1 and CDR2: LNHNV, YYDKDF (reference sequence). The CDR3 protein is CATSRGQLGGNTIYF. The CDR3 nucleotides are TGTGCCACCAGCAGAGGACAGTTGGGTGGAAACACCATATATTTT.

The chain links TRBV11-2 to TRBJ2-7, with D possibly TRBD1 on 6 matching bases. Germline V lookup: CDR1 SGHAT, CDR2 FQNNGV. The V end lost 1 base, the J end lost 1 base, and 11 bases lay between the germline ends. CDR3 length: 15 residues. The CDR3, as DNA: TGTGCCAGCAGCTTAGTGGGGGCAGCGTCCTACGAGCAGTACTTC. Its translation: CASSLVGAASYEQYF.

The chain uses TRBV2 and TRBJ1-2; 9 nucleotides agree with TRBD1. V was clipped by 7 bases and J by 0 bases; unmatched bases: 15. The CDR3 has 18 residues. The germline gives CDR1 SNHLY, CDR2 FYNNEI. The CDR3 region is CASTARLDRGSSNYGYTF. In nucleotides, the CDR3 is TGTGCCAGCACCGCACGCTTGGACAGGGGATCTTCTAACTATGGCTACACCTTC.

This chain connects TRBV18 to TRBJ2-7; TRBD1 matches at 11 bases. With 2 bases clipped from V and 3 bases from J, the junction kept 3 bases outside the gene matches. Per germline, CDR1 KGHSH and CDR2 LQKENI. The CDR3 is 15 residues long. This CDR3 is CASSPAGTGGYEQYF. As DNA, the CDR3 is TGTGCCAGCTCACCAGCCGGGACAGGGGGCTACGAGCAGTACTTC. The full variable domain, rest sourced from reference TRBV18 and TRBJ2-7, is NAGVMQNPRHLVRRRGQEARLRCSPMKGHSHVYWYRQLPEEGLKFMVYLQKENIIDESGMPKERFSAEFPKEGPSILRIQQVVRGDSAAYFCASSPAGTGGYEQYFGPGTRLTVT.

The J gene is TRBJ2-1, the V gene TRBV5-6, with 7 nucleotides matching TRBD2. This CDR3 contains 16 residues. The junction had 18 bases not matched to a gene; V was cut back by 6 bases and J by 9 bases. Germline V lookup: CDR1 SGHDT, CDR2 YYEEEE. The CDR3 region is CASTTFLAGRESEQFF. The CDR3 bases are TGTGCCAGCACCACTTTTTTGGCAGGGAGGGAGAGTGAGCAGTTCTTC. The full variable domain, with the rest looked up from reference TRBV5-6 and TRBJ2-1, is DAGVTQSPTHLIKTRGQQVTLRCSPKSGHDTVSWYQQALGQGPQFIFQYYEEEERQRGNFPDRFSGHQFPNYSSELNVNALLLGDSALYLCASTTFLAGRESEQFFGPGTRLTVL.

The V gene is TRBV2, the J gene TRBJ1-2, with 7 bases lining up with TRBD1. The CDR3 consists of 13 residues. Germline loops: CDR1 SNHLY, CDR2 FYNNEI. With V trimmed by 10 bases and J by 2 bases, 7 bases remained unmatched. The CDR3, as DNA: TGTGCCAACAGGGACAGTGTCAACTATGGCTACACCTTC. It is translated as CANRDSVNYGYTF.

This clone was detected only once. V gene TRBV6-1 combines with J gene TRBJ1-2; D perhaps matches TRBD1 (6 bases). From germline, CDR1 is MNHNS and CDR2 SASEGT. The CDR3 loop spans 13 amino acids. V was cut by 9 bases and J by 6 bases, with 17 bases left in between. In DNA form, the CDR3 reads TGTGCCAGTCACCAAAGGGCAGGGGATGGCTACACCTTC. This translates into CASHQRAGDGYTF.

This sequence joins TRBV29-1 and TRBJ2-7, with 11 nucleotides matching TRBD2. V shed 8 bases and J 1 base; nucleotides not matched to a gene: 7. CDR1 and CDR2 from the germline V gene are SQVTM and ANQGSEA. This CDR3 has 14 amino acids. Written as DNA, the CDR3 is TGCAGCATCACAGGGACTAGCGGTTCCTACGAGCAGTACTTC. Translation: CSITGTSGSYEQYF.

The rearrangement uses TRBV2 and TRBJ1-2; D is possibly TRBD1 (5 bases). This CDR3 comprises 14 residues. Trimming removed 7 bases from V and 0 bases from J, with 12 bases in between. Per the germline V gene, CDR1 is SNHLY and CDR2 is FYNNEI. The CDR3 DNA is TGTGCCAGCACTTTGGGGGGGTCTAACTATGGCTACACCTTC. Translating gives CASTLGGSNYGYTF.

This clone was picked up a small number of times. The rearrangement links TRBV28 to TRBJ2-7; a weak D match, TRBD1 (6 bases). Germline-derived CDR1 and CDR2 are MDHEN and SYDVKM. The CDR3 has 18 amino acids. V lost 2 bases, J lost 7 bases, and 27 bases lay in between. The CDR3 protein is CASSLGGSRLTLPGEQYF. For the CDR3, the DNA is TGTGCCAGCAGTTTAGGGGGCTCTAGGTTGACCTTGCCTGGTGAGCAGTACTTC.

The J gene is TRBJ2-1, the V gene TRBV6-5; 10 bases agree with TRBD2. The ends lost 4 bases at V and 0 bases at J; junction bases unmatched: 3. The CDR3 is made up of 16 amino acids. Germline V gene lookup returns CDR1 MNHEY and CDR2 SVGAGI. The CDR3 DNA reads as TGTGCCAGCAGTTTCTCTAGCGGGAGCTCCTACAATGAGCAGTTCTTC. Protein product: CASSFSSGSSYNEQFF.

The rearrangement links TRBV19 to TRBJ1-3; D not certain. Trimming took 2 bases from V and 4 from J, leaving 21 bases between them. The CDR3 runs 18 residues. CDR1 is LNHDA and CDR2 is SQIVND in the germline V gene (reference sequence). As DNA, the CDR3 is TGTGCCAGTAGTATATCGATTGGAGGGATTGAGACCGGAAACACCATATATTTT. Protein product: CASSISIGGIETGNTIYF.

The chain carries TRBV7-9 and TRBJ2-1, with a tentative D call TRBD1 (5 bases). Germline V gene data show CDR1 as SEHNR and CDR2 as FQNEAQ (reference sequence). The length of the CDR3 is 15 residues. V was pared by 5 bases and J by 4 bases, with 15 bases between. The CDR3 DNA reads TGTGCCAGCAGCCCCGACAGCCATCGTTACAATGAGCAGTTCTTC. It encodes CASSPDSHRYNEQFF.

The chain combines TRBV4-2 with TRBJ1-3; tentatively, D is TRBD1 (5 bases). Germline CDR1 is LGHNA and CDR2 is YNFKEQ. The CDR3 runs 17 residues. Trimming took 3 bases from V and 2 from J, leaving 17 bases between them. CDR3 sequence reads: CASSQTPVGLAGNTIYF. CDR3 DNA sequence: TGTGCCAGCAGCCAGACCCCCGTGGGGCTCGCTGGAAACACCATATATTTT.

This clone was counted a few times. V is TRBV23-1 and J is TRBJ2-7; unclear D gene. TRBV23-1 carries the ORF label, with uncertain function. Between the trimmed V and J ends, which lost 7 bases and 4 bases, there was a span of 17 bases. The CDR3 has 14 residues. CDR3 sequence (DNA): TGCGCCAGCAAACTTCAGCAGGATCGATACGAGCAGTACTTC. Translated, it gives CASKLQQDRYEQYF.

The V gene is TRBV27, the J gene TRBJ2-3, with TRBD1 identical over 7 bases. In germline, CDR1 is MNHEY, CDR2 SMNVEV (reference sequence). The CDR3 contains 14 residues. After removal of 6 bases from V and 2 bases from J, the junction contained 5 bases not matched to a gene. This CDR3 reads CASRRQGSTDTQYF. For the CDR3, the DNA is TGTGCCAGCAGGAGACAGGGCTCCACAGATACGCAGTATTTT.

The DNA of the CDR3 is TGTGCCAGCAGGGACACTGCGAACACCATATATTTT. It specifies CASRDTANTIYF. The chain couples TRBV6-1 to TRBJ1-3, with D perhaps TRBD1 (5 bases). This CDR3 spans 12 amino acids. CDR1 MNHNS and CDR2 SASEGT come from the germline V gene. Trimming took off 6 bases at V and 7 bases at J, with 10 bases between the two ends.

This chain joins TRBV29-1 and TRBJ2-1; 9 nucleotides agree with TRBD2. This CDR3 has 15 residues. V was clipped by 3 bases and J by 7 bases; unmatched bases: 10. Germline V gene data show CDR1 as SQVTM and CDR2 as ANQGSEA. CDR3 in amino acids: CSVDSGRPGWNEQFF. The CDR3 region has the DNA TGCAGCGTTGACAGCGGGAGGCCGGGGTGGAATGAGCAGTTCTTC.